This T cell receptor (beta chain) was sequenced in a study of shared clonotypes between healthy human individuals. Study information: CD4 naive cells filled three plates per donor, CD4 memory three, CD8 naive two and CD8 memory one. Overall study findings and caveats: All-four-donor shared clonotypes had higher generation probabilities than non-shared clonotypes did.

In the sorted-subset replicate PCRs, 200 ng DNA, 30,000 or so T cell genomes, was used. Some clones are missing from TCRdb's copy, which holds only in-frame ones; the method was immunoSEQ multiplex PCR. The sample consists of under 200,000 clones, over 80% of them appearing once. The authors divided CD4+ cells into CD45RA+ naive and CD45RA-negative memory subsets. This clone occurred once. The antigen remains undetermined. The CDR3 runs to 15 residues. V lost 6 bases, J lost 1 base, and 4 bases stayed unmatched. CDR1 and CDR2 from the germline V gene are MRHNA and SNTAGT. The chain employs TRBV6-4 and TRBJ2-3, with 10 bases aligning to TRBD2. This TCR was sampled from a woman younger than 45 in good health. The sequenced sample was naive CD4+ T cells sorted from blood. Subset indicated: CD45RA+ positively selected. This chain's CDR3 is CASSQGTSGTDTQYF. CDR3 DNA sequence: TGTGCCAGCAGCCAAGGGACTAGCGGCACAGATACGCAGTATTTT.